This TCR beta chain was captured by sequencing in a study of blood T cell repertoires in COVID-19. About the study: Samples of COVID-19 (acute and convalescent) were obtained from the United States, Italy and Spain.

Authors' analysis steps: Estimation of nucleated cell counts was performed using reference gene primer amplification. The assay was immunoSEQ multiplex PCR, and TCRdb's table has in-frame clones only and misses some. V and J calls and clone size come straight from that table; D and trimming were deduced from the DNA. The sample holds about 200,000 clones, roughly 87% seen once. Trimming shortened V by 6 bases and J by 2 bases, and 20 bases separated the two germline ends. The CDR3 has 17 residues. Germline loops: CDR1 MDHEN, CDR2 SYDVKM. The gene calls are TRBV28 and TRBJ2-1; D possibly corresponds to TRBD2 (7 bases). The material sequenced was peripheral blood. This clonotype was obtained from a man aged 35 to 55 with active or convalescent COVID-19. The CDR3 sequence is CASRSDTGGPAYNEQFF. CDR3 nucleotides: TGTGCCAGCAGGTCCGATACGGGGGGCCCGGCCTACAATGAGCAGTTCTTC.